The 29 T cell receptor beta chains presented below share a single source sample, sequenced in a study. TCRdb reanalysed the 5' RACE reads using MiXCR and keeps one entry per CDR3 protein. In the table there are some 62,000 distinct CDR3 sequences, around 30% of which are singletons. The sequencing input was tumor-infiltrating naive CD4+ T cells sorted from the breast tumor. Noted subset: naive CD4+ T cells, CD4+CD45RA+CD25-. The receptors were sampled from a female donor with breast cancer.

Remarks on this clonotype: Being one base from a much bigger clone, this may be a read error. The chain carries TRBV27 and TRBJ1-2; possible D gene TRBD1, 6 bases. Germline CDR1 reads MNHEY; CDR2 reads SMNVEV (reference sequence). There are 15 residues in the CDR3. The CDR3 region has the DNA TGTGCCGGCAGTCTTGTCGCTGGGGGCGCTTATGGCTACACCTTC. Translated: CAGSLVAGGAYGYTF.

This chain joins TRBV6-2 or TRBV6-3 and TRBJ2-7, with 10 bases fitting TRBD2. V lost 0 bases to trimming and J lost 13 bases; unmatched junction nucleotides: 6. CDR1 is MNHEY, CDR2 SVGEGT, per germline. This CDR3 contains 13 residues. CDR3 bases: TGTGCCAGCAGTTACTCAGGTAGCGGGAGGCCCTACTTC. This codes for CASSYSGSGRPYF.

The table lists this clonotype with many counts. The chain has TRBV9 and TRBJ1-2, with 7 nucleotides matching TRBD1. V was pared by 4 bases and J by 6 bases, with 9 bases of the junction left unmatched. The germline gives CDR1 SGDLS, CDR2 YYNGEE. The CDR3 covers 14 residues. CDR3 protein: CASSKGQTIDGYTF. The CDR3 bases are TGTGCCAGCAGCAAGGGACAGACAATAGATGGCTACACCTTC.

V usage is TRBV5-1 and J usage is TRBJ2-1, with D possibly TRBD2 on 6 matching bases. V was cut by 4 bases and J by 1 base, with 12 bases left in between. CDR3 length equals 15 residues. Per the germline V gene, CDR1 is SGHRS and CDR2 is YFSETQ. The CDR3: CASSPEAGSYNEQFF. Here the CDR3 DNA reads TGCGCCAGCAGCCCAGAGGCGGGGTCCTACAATGAGCAGTTCTTC.

This clonotype was seen more than once but under ten times. The V call is TRBV7-2, the J call TRBJ2-1; D unresolved. The CDR3 is made up of 14 amino acids. Germline CDR1 reads SGHTA; CDR2 reads FQGNSA. V was cut by 1 base and J by 5 bases, with 9 bases left in between. The DNA for the CDR3 is TGTGCCAGCAGCTTAGGTCCTCTACACAATGAGCAGTTCTTC. Translated, it gives CASSLGPLHNEQFF.

The J gene is TRBJ1-6, the V gene TRBV20-1, with a tentative D call TRBD1 (6 bases). V lost 6 bases, J lost 8 bases, and 17 bases lay in between. CDR1 and CDR2 (germline): DFQATT, SNEGSKA (reference sequence). The CDR3 has 14 amino acids. CDR3 nucleotides: TGCAGTGCGGGGACAATAGGGCGTCATTCACCCCTCCACTTT. Translated: CSAGTIGRHSPLHF.

This clonotype was counted between two and nine times. The rearrangement links TRBV9 to TRBJ1-2; D unclear. The germline gives CDR1 SGDLS, CDR2 YYNGEE. The CDR3 consists of 13 residues. V lost 0 bases and J 6 bases, leaving 9 bases between the germline ends. The CDR3 loop is CASSVGFGNGYTF. In DNA, the CDR3 is TGTGCCAGCAGCGTAGGATTTGGGAATGGCTACACCTTC.

This clonotype was picked up many times. The CDR3 DNA follows: TGCGCCAGCAGTATTGGGGACAGCTCTGGAAACACCATATATTTT. Translation: CASSIGDSSGNTIYF. The rearrangement uses TRBV5-1 and TRBJ1-3; 7 bases are shared with TRBD1. V lost 5 bases to trimming and J lost 0 bases; unmatched junction nucleotides: 5. Germline loops: CDR1 SGHRS, CDR2 YFSETQ. This CDR3 is built from 15 residues.

This chain links TRBV9 with TRBJ2-2; 8 nucleotides match TRBD2. The CDR3 extends over 15 amino acids. Germline trimming cut 2 bases from V and 5 bases from J; bases unmatched to any gene: 5. Germline CDR1 SGDLS, CDR2 YYNGEE. As DNA, the CDR3 is TGTGCCAGCAGCGTCACAGCGGGGGCGACCGGGGAGCTGTTTTTT. Translating it yields CASSVTAGATGELFF.

This clonotype turned up a few times. The chain carries TRBV24-1 and TRBJ2-1; 12 bases are shared with TRBD1. The junction had 12 bases not matched to a gene; V was cut back by 5 bases and J by 8 bases. The length of the CDR3 is 17 residues. CDR1 is KGHDR, CDR2 SFDVKD, per germline. The CDR3 DNA follows: TGTGCCACCAGTGCAAAACCGGGACAGGGGGCTGGCGATGAGCAGTTCTTC. It specifies CATSAKPGQGAGDEQFF.

V and J are TRBV9 and TRBJ1-2; D may be TRBD1 (5 bases). V gave up 3 bases and J gave up 2 bases, with 11 bases separating them. The CDR3 covers 14 residues. CDR1 is SGDLS and CDR2 is YYNGEE in the germline V gene. In DNA form, the CDR3 reads TGTGCCAGCAGCGCGGGGGGAGGGAACTATGGCTACACCTTC. Amino acids: CASSAGGGNYGYTF.

V and J are TRBV4-3 and TRBJ2-3, with D perhaps matching TRBD1 (6 bases). CDR1 LGHNA and CDR2 YSLEER come from the germline V gene. The CDR3 has 14 residues. Trimming removed 3 bases at V and 4 bases at J, with 11 bases between. The CDR3 loop is CASSHGAGADTQYF. The CDR3 DNA reads as TGCGCCAGCAGCCATGGGGCAGGGGCAGATACGCAGTATTTT.

There are a few counts of this clonotype. The chain couples TRBV12-3 or TRBV12-4 to TRBJ2-6; no reliable D call. The CDR3 covers 14 residues. Between the trimmed V and J ends, which lost 4 bases and 0 bases, there was a span of 4 bases. The CDR3 bases are TGTGCCAGCAGTTGGGACTCTGGGGCCAACGTCCTGACTTTC. Translation gives CASSWDSGANVLTF.

A few counts support this clonotype. At one boundary the junction diverges from the germline segment, which might be a read error. This chain links TRBV28 with TRBJ1-5; D perhaps matches TRBD1 (6 bases). The CDR3 covers 18 residues. Looked up from germline, CDR1 is MDHEN and CDR2 is SYDVKM. DNA of the CDR3: TGTGCCAGCAGATCCTCCCGGGGGGCGGCTTATAGCAGTCAGCCCCAGCATTTT. It specifies CASRSSRGAAYSSQPQHF.

As for this clonotype: This may arise from a read error, as a much more abundant clone is one base away. The chain employs TRBV6-5 and TRBJ2-3; no reliable D call. V was trimmed by 6 bases and J by 0 bases, leaving 7 bases between them. The CDR3 extends over 13 amino acids. Germline CDR1 is MNHEY and CDR2 is SVGAGI. In DNA form, the CDR3 reads TGTGCCAGCAGACGACCGAGCACAGATACGCAGTATTTT. Its translation is CASRRPSTDTQYF.

This clonotype was recorded a few times. The CDR3 DNA reads TGTGCCAGCAGCAGAGGGACTACCGGAGTCGACAATGAGCAGTTCTTC. It is translated as CASSRGTTGVDNEQFF. V and J are TRBV11-3 and TRBJ2-1; 7 nucleotides match TRBD2. Germline lookup yields CDR1 SGHNT and CDR2 YENEEA. The CDR3 covers 16 residues. With V trimmed by 5 bases and J by 5 bases, 12 bases remained unmatched.

This clonotype was seen only a few times. The chain joins TRBV9 to TRBJ1-1; 7 positions match TRBD1. From germline, CDR1 is SGDLS and CDR2 YYNGEE. V was clipped by 3 bases and J by 2 bases; unmatched bases: 4. This CDR3 is built from 14 residues. The CDR3 loop is CASSATGPNTEAFF. The CDR3 DNA reads TGTGCCAGCAGCGCGACAGGGCCTAACACTGAAGCTTTCTTT.

This clonotype was detected only a few times. This chain links TRBV30 with TRBJ1-4; D gene uncertain. Trimming cost V 4 bases and J 7 bases, with 13 bases left between them. This CDR3 spans 13 amino acids. Germline CDR1 GTSNPN, CDR2 SVGIG (reference sequence). CDR3 amino acids: CAWKGRYREKLFF. The CDR3 nucleotides are TGTGCCTGGAAAGGACGGTATCGTGAAAAACTGTTTTTT.

This chain uses TRBV5-1 with TRBJ1-1; the D gene is possibly TRBD1 (5 bases). Trimming pared 4 bases from V and 1 base from J, leaving 11 bases between. The germline V gene encodes CDR1 SGHRS and CDR2 YFSETQ. This CDR3 is built from 14 residues. The chain's CDR3 is CASSKSTGNTEAFF. The CDR3 bases are TGCGCCAGCAGCAAAAGTACAGGGAACACTGAAGCTTTCTTT.

The J gene is TRBJ2-1, the V gene TRBV30; 9 bases match TRBD2. Germline CDR1 reads GTSNPN; CDR2 reads SVGIG (reference sequence). The V and J ends lost 4 bases and 5 bases, in that order; junction bases with no gene match: 3. This CDR3 is built from 13 residues. CDR3 loop: CAWMRGGDNEQFF. Here the CDR3 DNA reads TGTGCCTGGATGCGCGGGGGGGACAATGAGCAGTTCTTC.

This clonotype was detected only a few times. V gene TRBV28 combines with J gene TRBJ2-1; TRBD1 matches 9 bases. This CDR3 has 16 amino acids. After removal of 3 bases from V and 5 bases from J, the junction contained 8 bases not matched to a gene. Germline V gives CDR1 MDHEN, CDR2 SYDVKM. CDR3 sequence: CASSLHEGQGNNEQFF. In DNA, the CDR3 is TGTGCCAGCAGTTTGCACGAGGGACAGGGTAACAATGAGCAGTTCTTC.

This clonotype has ten or more counts. The gene calls are TRBV29-1 and TRBJ1-2, with a tentative D call TRBD1 (5 bases). V was trimmed by 0 bases and J by 8 bases, leaving 10 bases between them. CDR1 is SQVTM and CDR2 is ANQGSEA in the germline V gene. The CDR3 is 12 residues long. CDR3 DNA: TGCAGCGTTGAAGATCCCCGGGGCGGCTACACCTTC. Amino acids: CSVEDPRGGYTF.

A note on this clonotype: Given a much more abundant clone one base away, this may be a read error. The V and J genes are TRBV4-2 and TRBJ2-7, with D unclear. CDR1 is LGHNA, CDR2 YNFKEQ, per germline. The CDR3 is made up of 11 amino acids. V was pared by 11 bases and J by 4 bases, with 12 bases between. The CDR3 here is CAGASEYEQYF. The CDR3 bases are TGTGCCGGCGCCTCAGAGTACGAGCAGTACTTC.

As DNA, the CDR3 is TGTGCCAGCAGCTTGGACGCACAGGGAATCACAGATACGCAGTATTTT. Protein: CASSLDAQGITDTQYF. The chain employs TRBV5-4 and TRBJ2-3; D may be TRBD1 (6 bases). The CDR3 is made up of 16 amino acids. Germline lookup yields CDR1 SGHNT and CDR2 YYREEE (reference sequence). V was clipped by 0 bases and J by 2 bases, with 13 bases between them. Full variable domain (rest looked up from reference TRBV5-4 and TRBJ2-3): ETGVTQSPTHLIKTRGQQVTLRCSSQSGHNTVSWYQQALGQGPQFIFQYYREEENGRGNFPPRFSGLQFPNYSSELNVNALELDDSALYLCASSLDAQGITDTQYFGPGTRLTVL.

This clonotype showed up just a few times. The chain's CDR3 is CASSLVDEQYF. Written as DNA, the CDR3 is TGTGCCAGCAGCTTAGTGGACGAGCAGTACTTC. The chain employs TRBV7-8 and TRBJ2-7; D is unclear. The V end lost 1 base, the J end lost 5 bases, and 3 bases lay between the germline ends. The germline CDR1 and CDR2 sequences are SGHVS and FQNEAQ. The CDR3 is made up of 11 amino acids.

In regard to this clonotype: An end of the junction differs from the germline gene, which may be a read error. The genes are TRBV5-6 and TRBJ1-1; 7 bases are shared with TRBD1. The germline V gene encodes CDR1 SGHDT and CDR2 YYEEEE. This CDR3 comprises 14 residues. This CDR3 reads CANSPGQPNTEAFF. DNA of the CDR3: TGTGCCAACAGCCCGGGACAGCCGAACACTGAAGCTTTCTTT.

This clonotype is medium-sized (0.01 to 0.1%). The chain couples TRBV28 to TRBJ1-2; the D is unclear. The V gene's germline CDR1 is MDHEN and CDR2 SYDVKM. The CDR3 extends over 13 amino acids. Trimming removed 8 bases at V and 7 bases at J, with 17 bases between. CDR3 amino acids: CASRTLGVAGYTF. CDR3 DNA: TGTGCCAGCCGAACACTCGGGGTAGCTGGCTACACCTTC.

The chain combines TRBV9 with TRBJ2-7, with D unclear. This CDR3 contains 14 residues. Trimming left V 0 bases short and J 2 bases short, with 9 bases between. Germline CDR1 SGDLS, CDR2 YYNGEE. The CDR3: CASSVDHSPYEQYF. The CDR3 DNA follows: TGTGCCAGCAGCGTAGACCATTCCCCCTACGAGCAGTACTTC.

In its sample, this clonotype was seen many times. The V gene is TRBV5-1, the J gene TRBJ2-3; D not resolved. V was cut by 5 bases and J by 3 bases, with 10 bases left in between. CDR3 length: 13 amino acids. In germline, CDR1 is SGHRS, CDR2 YFSETQ. The CDR3 protein is CASRGGMTDTQYF. The CDR3 DNA is TGCGCCAGCAGGGGTGGGATGACAGATACGCAGTATTTT.